This T cell receptor beta chain was captured by sequencing in a study of T cell responses to AZD1222 COVID-19 vaccine listed by TCRdb under 2021. About the full investigation: TCR sequencing covered fewer than 250 trial participants: nearly 210 given two doses of AZD1222 and around 25 given two doses of MenACWY control vaccine. Trial participants were enrolled into age subgroups of 18-55, 56-69 and 70-plus years, which contained about 150, 28 and 57 TCR-sequenced participants, respectively.

The sample's time point, from its label and the paper: baseline before first vaccination. The treatment or condition tag for this specimen amounts to: meningococcal conjugate vaccine given as trial control. The vaccinee samples were drawn from two UK trials, COV001 and COV002, one of which was a single-blind randomized controlled phase 2/3 trial testing AZD1222 (ChAdOx1 nCoV-19) in healthy adults. For TCRbeta chain sequencing, PBMC samples from trial participants were taken at day 0 and at day 28 after the second dose. Overall results and qualifications from the work: After two AZD1222 doses, spike-specific TCR breadth and depth were significantly higher than at day 0 and than in MenACWY recipients. Most participants were white British and females outnumbered males, and the authors suggested that clonal diversity may have been underestimated. Epitopes outside the regions mutated in the B.1.351 and B.1.1.7 variants were reportedly recognized by nearly half of the unique spike-specific TCRs. Conclusions about previously exposed vaccinees are limited, since just five to seven AZD1222 recipients were seropositive for SARS-CoV-2 at baseline. In the small 56-69-year group, the increase in depth fell short of significance, most likely because of low power. Vaccine-associated CD4 TCRs spanned the whole spike protein, with dominant responses in regions 160-218 and 743-854. Because no day 14 peak-response samples were available, the repertoires could be characterized only after the peak T cell response.

The CDR3 regions of human TCRbeta chains were analyzed by immunosequencing. In the source study's methods: TCRs in the repertoires were compared against a reference library of SARS-CoV-2-specific TCRs that had been generated with the MIRA antigen-specificity platform. Breadth was defined as the fraction of unique TCRs that were SARS-CoV-2-associated, and depth was defined as the fraction of total T cells that were SARS-CoV-2-associated. Using the MIRA data, each spike-specific TCR was assigned both to the spike region to which the TCR was reactive and to a CD4 or CD8 class. Log10-transformed breadth and depth values were compared by one-way ANOVA with Sidak's multiple comparisons tests. TCRdb holds this immuneACCESS table with in-frame rearrangements only. Some clones are missing; in checked studies, unresolved V genes explain under half, and the rest has no known cause. The DNA gave D and trimming, while V, J and clone size come from that table. This sample gives some 99,000 clones in total; over 75% of them show up just once. The ten biggest clones cover roughly 13% of the sample.

CDR1 and CDR2, looked up from the germline V gene, are MNHEY and SVGEGT. V is clipped by 4 bases and J by 6 bases, and the sequence between their germline boundaries is 13 bases long. Including cysteine and phenylalanine, the CDR3 has 14 amino acids. Only CDR3 DNA remains: 42 bases, in frame from the first base. On this clone: The specificity of this receptor is unknown. There are no base qualities to consult, and no much larger clone falls within one base.

The sequence came from an adult in good health. The sequenced sample was peripheral blood, obtained on day 0 of MenACWY control vaccination. The sequence links TRBV6-2 or TRBV6-3 to TRBJ1-5; no confident D gene assignment can be made. The CDR3 corresponds to CASSSDEAVQPQHF. The nucleotide sequence is TGTGCCAGCAGTTCGGACGAGGCGGTTCAGCCCCAGCATTTT.